Here is one TCR beta chain with its context. Methods used by the authors: Scientists estimated how many nucleated cells there were by amplifying reference gene primers. TCRdb's table, derived via immunoSEQ multiplex PCR, lists solely in-frame clones and lacks some. That table furnishes V, J and clone size, whereas the DNA furnished D and trimming. Altogether about 200,000 clones are present, just under 85% being singletons, with the ten largest covering over 12%. These data come from a study of blood T cell repertoires in COVID-19. About the study: COVID-19 samples collected from the United States, Italy and Spain covered acute and convalescent phases. Sample material is recorded as cDNA or gDNA derived from T cells, B-cell-depleted T cells, or PBMCs.

Enrolled through a virtual design, the participants were between 18 and 89 years of age and came from 24 US areas. The receptor's source is a man between 40 and 49 years old who had recovered from COVID-19. Sequencing input: PBMCs or T cells enriched from blood (not recorded which).

The chain's CDR3 is CASSQGFGRGTNTQYF. CDR3 coding DNA: TGTGCCAGCAGCCAAGGGTTTGGCAGGGGTACCAATACGCAGTATTTT. The chain carries TRBV3-1 (or the pseudogene TRBV3-2) and TRBJ2-3; D is possibly TRBD1 (6 bases). V was pared by 1 base and J by 7 bases, with 18 bases between. The germline gives CDR1 LGHDT, CDR2 YNNKEL (reference sequence). The CDR3 has 16 residues.